Listed here are 27 T cell receptor beta chains from one sample, sequenced in a study of T cell repertoires in cytomegalovirus infection. TCRdb fed the reads into MiXCR, producing one record per CDR3 protein. The table has roughly 230,000 distinct CDR3 sequences, 17% seen once. Material: CD8+ T cells from PBMCs. Every receptor here comes from a human donor in good health (CMV status not recorded). Some clones in this sample may be carry-over from other donors' samples.

This clonotype was detected a few times. J is TRBJ1-2 and V is TRBV2; TRBD1 is a possible D gene (6 bases). Germline lookup yields CDR1 SNHLY and CDR2 FYNNEI. V dropped 10 bases and J dropped 2 bases, with 20 bases sitting between them. This CDR3 comprises 15 residues. CDR3 sequence: CATGTWTDKNYGYTF. The CDR3 nucleotides read TGTGCCACCGGAACTTGGACAGACAAAAACTATGGCTACACCTTC.

V usage is TRBV6-2 or TRBV6-3 and J usage is TRBJ2-7; D gene ambiguous. Germline values: CDR1 MNHEY, CDR2 SVGEGT. Trimming pared 6 bases from V and 2 bases from J, leaving 8 bases between. The CDR3 totals 12 residues. The CDR3 DNA follows: TGTGCCAGCAGCCTAACACCCTACGAGCAGTACTTC. This gives the protein CASSLTPYEQYF.

This clonotype was observed a handful of times. The chain joins TRBV5-1 to TRBJ2-1; D could derive from TRBD1 or TRBD2 (5 bases each). This CDR3 is 13 amino acids long. CDR1 is SGHRS and CDR2 is YFSETQ in the germline V gene. V was pared by 2 bases and J by 6 bases, with 9 bases between. This chain's CDR3 is CASSFAGSNEQFF. In DNA form, the CDR3 reads TGCGCCAGCAGCTTCGCAGGGAGCAATGAGCAGTTCTTC.

This clonotype has just a few counts. V usage is TRBV28 and J usage is TRBJ1-4; perhaps TRBD1 as D (5 bases). Between the trimmed V and J ends, which lost 5 bases and 4 bases, there was a span of 11 bases. The CDR3 has 14 amino acids. The germline V gene has CDR1 MDHEN and CDR2 SYDVKM. The CDR3 loop reads CASSHGGGNEKLFF. For the CDR3, the DNA is TGTGCCAGCAGTCATGGGGGGGGTAATGAAAAACTGTTTTTT.

The chain has TRBV5-4 and TRBJ2-3; D is unclear. CDR3 size: 15 residues. V was pared by 4 bases and J by 2 bases, with 14 bases between. Germline V gene sequence: CDR1 SGHNT, CDR2 YYREEE (reference sequence). The CDR3 region is CASSQASSPTDTQYF. As DNA, the CDR3 is TGTGCCAGCAGCCAGGCCTCAAGCCCCACAGATACGCAGTATTTT.

This clonotype was seen many times. The chain combines TRBV7-9 with TRBJ1-4, with D uncertain. This CDR3 region has 15 residues. In germline, CDR1 is SEHNR, CDR2 FQNEAQ (reference sequence). Trimming pared 5 bases from V and 6 bases from J, leaving 16 bases between. The CDR3 spells CASSPRWEIDEKLFF. The CDR3 DNA reads as TGTGCCAGCAGCCCACGATGGGAAATTGATGAAAAACTGTTTTTT.

J is TRBJ2-1 and V is TRBV20-1; 9 bases line up with TRBD1. The ends lost 4 bases at V and 2 bases at J; junction bases unmatched: 12. From germline, CDR1 is DFQATT and CDR2 SNEGSKA (reference sequence). The CDR3 length is 17 residues. The CDR3 bases are TGCAGTGCTATTACCCTGGGACAGGGAGTAGCCTACAATGAGCAGTTCTTC. Its translation: CSAITLGQGVAYNEQFF.

V and J are TRBV20-1 and TRBJ2-3; tentatively, D is TRBD1 or TRBD2 (6 bases each). This CDR3 contains 15 residues. CDR1 DFQATT and CDR2 SNEGSKA come from the germline V gene (reference sequence). V was clipped by 3 bases and J by 0 bases, with 13 bases between them. CDR3 amino acids: CSASSGAISTDTQYF. The DNA of the CDR3 is TGCAGTGCTAGTTCGGGGGCGATCAGCACAGATACGCAGTATTTT.

This sequence joins TRBV20-1 and TRBJ2-3; no clear D. Germline V gene data show CDR1 as DFQATT and CDR2 as SNEGSKA (reference sequence). Between the trimmed V and J ends, which lost 3 bases and 0 bases, there was a span of 16 bases. CDR3 size: 16 residues. The CDR3 DNA is TGCAGTGCTAGGGGTAGTCTACGGCCTAGCACAGATACGCAGTATTTT. Its protein is CSARGSLRPSTDTQYF.

This clonotype came up a few times. The rearrangement joins TRBV20-1 to TRBJ2-1, with D possibly TRBD2 on 5 matching bases. Germline-derived CDR1 and CDR2 are DFQATT and SNEGSKA (reference sequence). The ends were cut back, 6 bases at V and 7 bases at J, with 16 bases in the middle. The CDR3 spans 13 residues. The CDR3 sequence: CSAPLVRTNEQFF. In DNA form, the CDR3 reads TGCAGTGCACCCCTGGTCAGGACTAATGAGCAGTTCTTC.

This clonotype has more than one count but fewer than ten. V usage is TRBV20-1 and J usage is TRBJ2-1, with TRBD2 identical over 8 bases. V lost 0 bases, J lost 4 bases, and 8 bases stayed unmatched. CDR3 length: 16 residues. Germline CDR1 DFQATT, CDR2 SNEGSKA (reference sequence). As DNA, the CDR3 is TGCAGTGCTAGAGATCTGAAGCGGGGGCGATACAATGAGCAGTTCTTC. Its protein is CSARDLKRGRYNEQFF.

This clonotype was counted between two and nine times. J is TRBJ1-3 and V is TRBV20-1, with 7 bases lining up with TRBD1. The CDR3 spans 16 residues. The germline V gene has CDR1 DFQATT and CDR2 SNEGSKA (reference sequence). Trimming took 3 bases from V and 4 from J; bases not matched to a gene: 12. The CDR3: CSASLGSEGAGNTIYF. As DNA, the CDR3 is TGCAGTGCTAGTTTAGGCTCGGAGGGGGCAGGAAACACCATATATTTT.

This clonotype came up many times. CDR3 sequence (DNA): TGTGCCAGCAGCTTATTGTCGGCTAGCGGGGATGAGCAGTTCTTC. It is translated as CASSLLSASGDEQFF. V is TRBV7-8 and J is TRBJ2-1, with 9 bases identical to TRBD2. The CDR3 covers 15 residues. After removal of 2 bases from V and 8 bases from J, the junction contained 7 bases not matched to a gene. Germline lookup yields CDR1 SGHVS and CDR2 FQNEAQ. Using reference TRBV7-8 and TRBJ2-1 for the parts outside the CDR3, the full variable domain is GAGVSQSPRYKVAKRGQDVALRCDPISGHVSLFWYQQALGQGPEFLTYFQNEAQLDKSGLPSDRFFAERPEGSVSTLKIQRTQQEDSAVYLCASSLLSASGDEQFFGPGTRLTVL.

This clonotype has a handful of counts. The chain employs TRBV20-1 and TRBJ2-1, with 12 bases lining up with TRBD2. Trimming took 6 bases from V and 9 from J; bases not matched to a gene: 18. Germline assignment: CDR1 DFQATT and CDR2 SNEGSKA (reference sequence). There are 17 residues in the CDR3. CDR3 region: CSANRLAASGGAGEQFF. As DNA, the CDR3 is TGCAGTGCAAACCGGTTGGCGGCTAGCGGGGGGGCCGGTGAGCAGTTCTTC.

This clonotype was seen repeatedly, ten times or more. The chain carries TRBV7-2 and TRBJ1-2; D gene unclear. The V gene's germline CDR1 is SGHTA and CDR2 FQGNSA. The CDR3 is 13 residues long. V shed 6 bases and J shed 6 bases, with 14 bases lying between them. Here the CDR3 DNA reads TGTGCCAGCAGGCAGGAGGGTGACGATGGCTACACCTTC. This sequence encodes CASRQEGDDGYTF.

This clonotype has only a few counts. V is TRBV2 and J is TRBJ2-2; TRBD2 agrees at 7 bases. The CDR3 is 17 amino acids. Germline V gene sequence: CDR1 SNHLY, CDR2 FYNNEI. The junction had 12 bases not matched to a gene; V was cut back by 7 bases and J by 1 base. The CDR3 DNA reads as TGTGCCAGCACCTCCAACCCCGGCGGGGGGAACACCGGGGAGCTGTTTTTT. This encodes CASTSNPGGGNTGELFF.

The genes are TRBV7-6 and TRBJ2-1; 8 bases align to TRBD1. The CDR3 length is 14 residues. Germline V lookup: CDR1 SGHVS, CDR2 FNYEAQ. Unmatched junction bases numbered 11, after V lost 5 bases and J lost 11 bases. The CDR3 loop reads CASSTGTGVPKQFF. CDR3 DNA: TGTGCCAGCAGCACGGGGACAGGAGTTCCCAAGCAGTTCTTC. The full variable domain, in which reference TRBV7-6 and TRBJ2-1 provide the parts outside the CDR3, is GAGVSQSPRYKVTKRGQDVALRCDPISGHVSLYWYRQALGQGPEFLTYFNYEAQQDKSGLPNDRFSAERPEGSISTLTIQRTEQRDSAMYRCASSTGTGVPKQFFGPGTRLTVL.

This rearrangement joins TRBV6-5 to TRBJ2-1; 11 bases match TRBD2. Germline CDR1 MNHEY, CDR2 SVGAGI. V shed 2 bases, J shed 7 bases, and the junction held 7 bases outside the gene matches. This CDR3 contains 16 residues. The CDR3 region is CASSYQLAGVTNEQFF. CDR3 bases: TGTGCCAGCAGTTACCAACTAGCGGGGGTGACGAATGAGCAGTTCTTC.

This chain uses TRBV28 with TRBJ1-4; D gene unclear. The V and J ends lost 6 bases and 2 bases respectively, with 16 bases between them. Germline CDR1 and CDR2: MDHEN and SYDVKM. The CDR3 is 16 residues long. CDR3 in amino acids: CASSPNAVVTNEKLFF. CDR3 DNA sequence: TGTGCCAGCAGCCCAAACGCGGTAGTCACTAATGAAAAACTGTTTTTT. Together with reference TRBV28 and TRBJ1-4, the CDR3 gives the full variable domain: DVKVTQSSRYLVKRTGEKVFLECVQDMDHENMFWYRQDPGLGLRLIYFSYDVKMKEKGDIPEGYSVSREKKERFSLILESASTNQTSMYLCASSPNAVVTNEKLFFGSGTQLSVL.

Only a few counts were recorded for this clonotype. J is TRBJ2-3 and V is TRBV6-2 or TRBV6-3; D is unresolved. Trimming stripped 6 bases from V and 4 bases from J, with 14 bases between. This CDR3 comprises 14 residues. From germline, CDR1 is MNHEY and CDR2 SVGEGT. CDR3 DNA: TGTGCCAGCAGCCCGGCGATCTCCGCAGATACGCAGTATTTT. Translated, it gives CASSPAISADTQYF.

In its sample, this clonotype was seen many times. The chain employs TRBV12-3 or TRBV12-4 and TRBJ1-5; no firm D call. V gave up 4 bases and J gave up 0 bases, with 7 bases separating them. This CDR3 is 14 amino acids long. The CDR3: CASSWSSSNQPQHF. CDR3 bases: TGTGCCAGCAGTTGGTCAAGTAGCAATCAGCCCCAGCATTTT.

The table lists this clonotype with a few counts. J is TRBJ2-5 and V is TRBV20-1; tentatively, D is TRBD1 (8 bases). Germline V lookup: CDR1 DFQATT, CDR2 SNEGSKA (reference sequence). The CDR3 is 14 residues long. Trimming stripped 3 bases from V and 5 bases from J, with 16 bases between. CDR3 protein: CSARVTGEGETQYF. CDR3 sequence (DNA): TGCAGTGCTAGGGTGACAGGGGAGGGCGAGACCCAGTACTTC.

This clonotype appeared a few times. V usage is TRBV6-2 or TRBV6-3 and J usage is TRBJ2-5, with 7 bases lining up with TRBD1. Germline CDR1 is MNHEY and CDR2 is SVGEGT. The V gene end was trimmed by 2 bases and the J gene end by 13 bases; junction bases not matched to a gene: 10. The CDR3 totals 13 residues. CDR3 region: CASSYGPTGWSYF. DNA for the CDR3: TGTGCCAGCAGTTACGGGCCGACAGGGTGGTCGTACTTC.

The chain carries TRBV7-6 and TRBJ2-5; tentative D call: TRBD1 (6 bases). The length of the CDR3 is 14 residues. V lost 8 bases and J 6 bases, leaving 19 bases between the germline ends. The V gene's germline CDR1 is SGHVS and CDR2 FNYEAQ. CDR3 sequence (DNA): TGTGCCAGCGGCCTGTTGGGGGCCTGGCAGACCCAGTACTTC. This translates into CASGLLGAWQTQYF. Based on the CDR3 plus reference TRBV7-6 and TRBJ2-5, the full variable domain is GAGVSQSPRYKVTKRGQDVALRCDPISGHVSLYWYRQALGQGPEFLTYFNYEAQQDKSGLPNDRFSAERPEGSISTLTIQRTEQRDSAMYRCASGLLGAWQTQYFGPGTRLLVL.

This clonotype was counted ten times or more. The chain combines TRBV25-1 with TRBJ2-2; TRBD2 aligns across 11 bases. The CDR3 sequence is 15 residues long. J gave up 1 base and V 8 bases, and 3 bases lay outside the gene matches. Per the germline V gene, CDR1 is MGHDK and CDR2 is SYGVNS. The CDR3 nucleotides are TGTGCCAGCGGAGGACTAGCGGGGAACACCGGGGAGCTGTTTTTT. Protein: CASGGLAGNTGELFF.

This clonotype was seen a few times. The chain has TRBV3-1 and TRBJ2-3; tentatively, D is TRBD1 (5 bases). V was trimmed by 4 bases and J by 0 bases, leaving 17 bases between them. The CDR3 is made up of 17 amino acids. The germline V gene has CDR1 LGHDT and CDR2 YNNKEL (reference sequence). This CDR3 is CASSPWGRQVSTDTQYF. In nucleotides, the CDR3 is TGTGCCAGCAGCCCTTGGGGCAGGCAGGTTAGCACAGATACGCAGTATTTT.

J is TRBJ1-1 and V is TRBV12-3 or TRBV12-4; no firm D call. Trimming shortened V by 1 base and J by 5 bases, and 14 bases separated the two germline ends. CDR3 size: 15 residues. The CDR3, as DNA: TGTGCCAGCAGTTTAGGAACCGGAGAATGGACTGAAGCTTTCTTT. Translated: CASSLGTGEWTEAFF.